These 8 T cell receptor beta chains were sequenced from one sample in a study of response to subunit inactivated influenza vaccine. One entry per CDR3 protein, called by TCRdb with MiXCR from the RT-PCR reads. The table records about 780,000 distinct CDR3 sequences, 15% to 20% of them present only once. The material sequenced was PBMCs from blood, taken around 5 days after vaccination. Receptors originate from a man aged 50 to 59 who received an inactivated influenza vaccine.

This clonotype was observed many times. The CDR3 spells CAISESTSNTGELFF. CDR3 nucleotides: TGTGCCATCAGTGAGTCGACGTCGAACACCGGGGAGCTGTTTTTT. This sequence joins TRBV10-3 and TRBJ2-2; D gene uncertain. From germline, CDR1 is ENHRY and CDR2 SYGVKD. V lost 0 bases, J lost 0 bases, and 5 bases lay in between. The CDR3 is 15 residues long.

The sample holds many counts of this clonotype. The chain carries TRBV7-9 and TRBJ2-5, with D perhaps matching TRBD2 (6 bases). Germline assignment: CDR1 SEHNR and CDR2 FQNEAQ (reference sequence). The CDR3 contains 13 residues. V was shortened by 1 base and J by 4 bases, with 7 bases between the two germline ends. The CDR3 reads CASSLEGGETQYF. CDR3 in DNA: TGTGCCAGCAGCTTAGAGGGAGGAGAGACCCAGTACTTC.

The table lists this clonotype with a few counts. The J gene is TRBJ1-2, the V gene TRBV6-6; D is unresolved. Trimming took off 5 bases at V and 7 bases at J, with 8 bases between the two ends. The length of the CDR3 is 11 residues. The germline V gene has CDR1 MNHNY and CDR2 SVGAGI (reference sequence). The CDR3 coding sequence is TGTGCCAGCAGTCGGACCGGTGGCTACACCTTC. Residues: CASSRTGGYTF.

The rearrangement uses TRBV20-1 and TRBJ2-2, with 10 bases lining up with TRBD2. The V segment lost 5 bases and the J segment 6 bases; nucleotides outside the gene matches: 9. The CDR3 runs 15 residues. Germline CDR1 reads DFQATT; CDR2 reads SNEGSKA (reference sequence). CDR3 nucleotide sequence: TGCAGTGCTCATAGACTAGCGGGTTTTGCCGGGGAGCTGTTTTTT. Its protein product is CSAHRLAGFAGELFF.

V usage is TRBV5-1 and J usage is TRBJ2-5; D not resolved. Germline V gene lookup returns CDR1 SGHRS and CDR2 YFSETQ. The CDR3 has 13 residues. V gave up 2 bases and J gave up 2 bases, with 7 bases separating them. The CDR3 loop is CASSFQKQETQYF. As DNA, the CDR3 is TGCGCCAGCAGCTTTCAGAAGCAAGAGACCCAGTACTTC.

The sample holds a few counts of this clonotype. J is TRBJ2-3 and V is TRBV4-1, with a tentative D call TRBD2 (5 bases). With 1 base removed from V and 0 bases from J, the gap between germline ends came to 14 bases. Germline V lookup: CDR1 MGHRA, CDR2 YSYEKL. This CDR3 has 17 amino acids. CDR3 DNA sequence: TGCGCCAGCAGCCAAGGGTTAGGACGGACTAGCACAGATACGCAGTATTTT. Translated, it gives CASSQGLGRTSTDTQYF.

The V gene is TRBV6-2 or TRBV6-3, the J gene TRBJ2-1; 13 bases map to TRBD2. V trimming: 5 bases; J trimming: 5 bases; junction bases outside the gene matches: 9. The CDR3 runs 17 residues. Germline-derived CDR1 and CDR2 are MNHEY and SVGEGT. For the CDR3, the DNA is TGTGCCAGCAGTGCCACTAGCGGGGGGGCCAGGGACAATGAGCAGTTCTTC. Translation: CASSATSGGARDNEQFF.

This clonotype turned up a few times. This rearrangement joins TRBV29-1 to TRBJ2-4, with 10 nucleotides matching TRBD2. Trimming took 7 bases from V and 10 from J; bases not matched to a gene: 13. The CDR3 totals 14 residues. Germline V gene sequence: CDR1 SQVTM, CDR2 ANQGSEA. CDR3 in DNA: TGCAGCGCCCGAAGGACTAGCGGAGAATTGATTCAGTACTTC. It specifies CSARRTSGELIQYF. The full variable domain, completed using reference TRBV29-1 and TRBJ2-4, is SAVISQKPSRDICQRGTSLTIQCQVDSQVTMMFWYRQQPGQSLTLIATANQGSEATYESGFVIDKFPISRPNLTFSTLTVSNMSPEDSSIYLCSARRTSGELIQYFGAGTRLSVL.